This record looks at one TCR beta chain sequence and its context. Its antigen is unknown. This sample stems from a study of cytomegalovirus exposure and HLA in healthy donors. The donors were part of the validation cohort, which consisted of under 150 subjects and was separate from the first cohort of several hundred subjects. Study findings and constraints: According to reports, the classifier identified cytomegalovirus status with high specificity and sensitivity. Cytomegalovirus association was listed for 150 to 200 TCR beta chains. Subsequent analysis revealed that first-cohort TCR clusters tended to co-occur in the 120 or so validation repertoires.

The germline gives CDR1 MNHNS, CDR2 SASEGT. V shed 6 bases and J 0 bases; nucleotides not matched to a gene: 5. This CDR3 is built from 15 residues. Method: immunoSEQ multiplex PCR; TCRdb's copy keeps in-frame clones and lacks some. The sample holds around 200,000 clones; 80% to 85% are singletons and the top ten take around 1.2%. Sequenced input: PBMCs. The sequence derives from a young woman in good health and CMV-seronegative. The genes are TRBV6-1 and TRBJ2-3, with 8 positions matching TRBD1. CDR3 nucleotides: TGTGCCAGCAGATCATCAGGGGGCAGCACAGATACGCAGTATTTT. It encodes CASRSSGGSTDTQYF.